Below, 32 T cell receptor beta chains from the same sample are listed, as sequenced in a study of T-cell memory formation after mild COVID-19. TCRdb reprocessed the 5' RACE reads with MiXCR, giving one entry per CDR3 protein. The sample lists approximately 290,000 distinct CDR3 sequences; more than 15% were seen once. Sequenced material: PBMCs or a T cell subset sorted from them (not recorded which). Receptor source: a man aged 18 to 29 who had mild COVID-19 (a few samples of this study predate the infection). Cell type and time point are not known.

This clonotype has just a few counts. The rearrangement uses TRBV5-1 and TRBJ1-2; possible D gene TRBD1, 6 bases. The CDR3 runs 14 residues. V lost 1 base to trimming and J lost 4 bases, with 11 bases between them. Germline CDR1 reads SGHRS; CDR2 reads YFSETQ. CDR3 protein: CASSLPGEGYGYTF. In DNA, the CDR3 is TGCGCCAGCAGCTTGCCAGGGGAGGGCTATGGCTACACCTTC.

The table lists this clonotype with a few counts. The rearrangement links TRBV7-9 to TRBJ1-2; D might be TRBD1 (6 bases). V was trimmed by 5 bases and J by 6 bases, leaving 19 bases between them. This CDR3 comprises 15 residues. Germline-derived CDR1 and CDR2 are SEHNR and FQNEAQ (reference sequence). The CDR3 loop is CASSPEGQQPNGYTF. CDR3 DNA sequence: TGTGCCAGCAGCCCGGAAGGACAGCAACCTAATGGCTACACCTTC.

This chain uses TRBV7-2 with TRBJ2-1, with D unresolved. The CDR3 has 11 amino acids. The ends were cut back, 7 bases at V and 10 bases at J, with 11 bases in the middle. Germline V gene data show CDR1 as SGHTA and CDR2 as FQGNSA. The CDR3 spells CASTFRAEQFF. DNA for the CDR3: TGTGCCAGCACCTTCAGAGCGGAGCAGTTCTTC.

The V gene is TRBV11-2, the J gene TRBJ1-1, with 11 bases lining up with TRBD1. Germline V gene lookup returns CDR1 SGHAT and CDR2 FQNNGV. The CDR3 loop spans 19 amino acids. The trim removed 5 bases at V and 1 base at J, leaving 15 bases unmatched. The CDR3 DNA is TGTGCCAGCAGCACCCAACCCCCGGGACAGGGGGGGAAGAACACTGAAGCTTTCTTT. It encodes CASSTQPPGQGGKNTEAFF.

This clonotype was picked up many times. This chain joins TRBV5-1 and TRBJ1-1; D is possibly TRBD1 (5 bases). The CDR3 is made up of 15 amino acids. Per germline, CDR1 SGHRS and CDR2 YFSETQ. The ends were cut back, 0 bases at V and 4 bases at J, with 13 bases in the middle. CDR3 sequence: CASSLEGQRGTEAFF. The CDR3 DNA reads as TGCGCCAGCAGCTTGGAGGGCCAGAGGGGCACTGAAGCTTTCTTT.

V usage is TRBV20-1 and J usage is TRBJ1-5, with unresolved D. Deletions cut 5 bases from V and 4 bases from J, with 9 bases between. The CDR3 runs to 12 residues. CDR1 and CDR2 (germline): DFQATT, SNEGSKA (reference sequence). The CDR3 protein is CSAGNTNQPQHF. DNA for the CDR3: TGCAGTGCTGGGAACACGAATCAGCCCCAGCATTTT.

The V call is TRBV7-2, the J call TRBJ2-3; 10 nucleotides line up with TRBD2. CDR1 is SGHTA, CDR2 FQGNSA, per germline. With V trimmed by 3 bases and J by 10 bases, 13 bases remained unmatched. The CDR3 contains 16 residues. Written as DNA, the CDR3 is TGTGCCAGCAGCTTCTCACTAGCGGGGTACCCCTGGGCGCAGTATTTT. Amino acid sequence: CASSFSLAGYPWAQYF.

The J gene is TRBJ2-5, the V gene TRBV10-3; the D gene is possibly TRBD2 (6 bases). The CDR3 length is 13 residues. V lost 10 bases and J 3 bases, leaving 15 bases between the germline ends. CDR1 is ENHRY, CDR2 SYGVKD, per germline. CDR3 loop: CATADWTKETQYF. The CDR3 region has the DNA TGTGCCACGGCAGACTGGACTAAAGAGACCCAGTACTTC.

The chain employs TRBV28 and TRBJ1-2, with D perhaps matching TRBD1 (5 bases). Germline loops: CDR1 MDHEN, CDR2 SYDVKM. CDR3 size: 12 residues. V was pared by 6 bases and J by 7 bases, with 12 bases between. The CDR3 bases are TGTGCCAGCAGCCTAGGTGGGACTGGCTACACCTTC. The encoded protein is CASSLGGTGYTF.

A few counts support this clonotype. V is TRBV5-1 and J is TRBJ1-2; D is possibly TRBD1 (6 bases). The CDR3 length is 14 residues. CDR1 and CDR2 (germline): SGHRS, YFSETQ. Between the trimmed V and J ends, which lost 2 bases and 6 bases, there was a span of 14 bases. CDR3 in DNA: TGCGCCAGCAGCTTATCAACCCGGACAGATGGCTACACCTTC. Amino acid sequence: CASSLSTRTDGYTF.

Only a few counts were recorded for this clonotype. CDR3 residues: CSARGPISYEQYV. The CDR3 DNA is TGCAGTGCTCGGGGTCCTATCTCCTACGAGCAGTACGTC. This chain links TRBV20-1 with TRBJ2-7; a possible D gene is TRBD2 (5 bases). The V gene's germline CDR1 is DFQATT and CDR2 SNEGSKA (reference sequence). Trimming took 5 bases from V and 0 from J, leaving 11 bases between them. This CDR3 comprises 13 residues.

This sequence joins TRBV3-1 and TRBJ1-1; D unresolved. CDR3 length: 13 residues. Germline V gives CDR1 LGHDT, CDR2 YNNKEL (reference sequence). Trimming cost V 1 base and J 1 base, with 4 bases left between them. CDR3 coding DNA: TGTGCCAGCAGCCAAGTGGGGAACACTGAAGCTTTCTTT. It encodes CASSQVGNTEAFF.

This clonotype was observed at least ten times. The rearrangement joins TRBV20-1 to TRBJ2-5; D is unclear. The CDR3 is 16 residues long. V lost 0 bases, J lost 5 bases, and 19 bases lay in between. Germline V gene sequence: CDR1 DFQATT, CDR2 SNEGSKA (reference sequence). CDR3 region: CSARDSASRDWETQYF. The CDR3 bases are TGCAGTGCTAGAGATTCTGCTTCGCGCGATTGGGAGACCCAGTACTTC.

In its sample, this clonotype was seen many times. The chain is built from TRBV6-6 and TRBJ2-1; D call uncertain. Trimming cost V 5 bases and J 8 bases, with 10 bases left between them. This CDR3 is 12 amino acids long. Germline V gene lookup returns CDR1 MNHNY and CDR2 SVGAGI (reference sequence). DNA of the CDR3: TGTGCCAGCAGTCTAGTCGGAGATGAGCAGTTCTTC. Amino acid sequence: CASSLVGDEQFF.

This clonotype was picked up a small number of times. V and J are TRBV29-1 and TRBJ1-1; D might be TRBD1 (6 bases). The germline V gene encodes CDR1 SQVTM and CDR2 ANQGSEA. There are 14 residues in the CDR3. The ends were cut back, 7 bases at V and 4 bases at J, with 19 bases in the middle. Written as DNA, the CDR3 is TGCAGCGCCCCTACGGGGGGGCATGGCACTGAAGCTTTCTTT. Amino acid sequence: CSAPTGGHGTEAFF.

This clonotype was picked up a small number of times. The chain links TRBV24-1 to TRBJ2-1, with TRBD2 matching over 12 bases. Germline CDR1 reads KGHDR; CDR2 reads SFDVKD. The CDR3 length is 15 residues. V dropped 5 bases and J dropped 12; count of bases not matched to a gene: 10. This chain's CDR3 is CATSAPSGGVRGQFF. For the CDR3, the DNA is TGTGCCACCAGTGCCCCTAGCGGGGGGGTACGGGGGCAGTTCTTC.

This clonotype was seen repeatedly, ten times or more. V and J are TRBV7-2 and TRBJ1-6; 8 nucleotides align to TRBD1. The V segment lost 8 bases and the J segment 7 bases; nucleotides outside the gene matches: 7. This CDR3 is 14 amino acids long. CDR1 and CDR2 (germline): SGHTA, FQGNSA. CDR3 in amino acids: CASGQGPTNSPLHF. The DNA of the CDR3 is TGTGCCAGCGGACAGGGCCCTACCAATTCACCCCTCCACTTT.

The J gene is TRBJ1-6, the V gene TRBV7-2; TRBD1 agrees at 9 bases. The V gene's germline CDR1 is SGHTA and CDR2 FQGNSA. The CDR3 extends over 13 amino acids. Losses at the gene ends were 10 bases for V and 9 bases for J; bases not matched to a gene: 7. The CDR3, as DNA: TGTGCCACCTGCCGGGACAGGGTTTCACCCCTCCACTTT. Translating gives CATCRDRVSPLHF. The whole variable domain, filled in from reference TRBV7-2 and TRBJ1-6, reads GAGVSQSPSNKVTEKGKDVELRCDPISGHTALYWYRQSLGQGLEFLIYFQGNSAPDKSGLPSDRFSAERTGGSVSTLTIQRTQQEDSAVYLCATCRDRVSPLHFGNGTRLTVT.

The chain recombines TRBV7-9 with TRBJ2-3; the D is unclear. Trimming shortened V by 6 bases and J by 8 bases, and 12 bases separated the two germline ends. This CDR3 is built from 12 residues. Germline lookup yields CDR1 SEHNR and CDR2 FQNEAQ (reference sequence). CDR3 sequence reads: CASRPEAPTQYF. DNA for the CDR3: TGTGCCAGCAGGCCCGAGGCTCCTACGCAGTATTTT. Variable domain in full (rest from reference TRBV7-9 and TRBJ2-3): DTGVSQNPRHKITKRGQNVTFRCDPISEHNRLYWYRQTLGQGPEFLTYFQNEAQLEKSRLLSDRFSAERPKGSFSTLEIQRTEQGDSAMYLCASRPEAPTQYFGPGTRLTVL.

This rearrangement joins TRBV4-2 to TRBJ2-1, with 8 bases fitting TRBD1. This CDR3 has 13 residues. The ends lost 3 bases at V and 6 bases at J; junction bases unmatched: 1. The germline CDR1 and CDR2 sequences are LGHNA and YNFKEQ. DNA of the CDR3: TGTGCCAGCAGCCAGGGGACAGGCAATGAGCAGTTCTTC. Residues: CASSQGTGNEQFF.

The genes are TRBV7-9 and TRBJ2-3; 11 bases match TRBD2. This CDR3 is 17 amino acids long. Unmatched junction bases numbered 6, after V lost 3 bases and J lost 1 base. Germline V gene sequence: CDR1 SEHNR, CDR2 FQNEAQ (reference sequence). The CDR3 DNA reads as TGTGCCAGCAGCTTTAGCGGGGGGGCCTCTGGCACAGATACGCAGTATTTT. Protein product: CASSFSGGASGTDTQYF.

This clonotype has a handful of counts. V usage is TRBV25-1 and J usage is TRBJ2-6; D is possibly TRBD2 (5 bases). CDR1 and CDR2 from the germline V gene are MGHDK and SYGVNS. This CDR3 region has 18 residues. Trimming stripped 10 bases from V and 0 bases from J, with 22 bases between. The CDR3 sequence: CATTGVQGRSSGANVLTF. The DNA for the CDR3 is TGTGCCACCACCGGGGTCCAAGGACGAAGCTCTGGGGCCAACGTCCTGACTTTC.

This clonotype was seen a few times. The chain carries TRBV4-2 and TRBJ2-3; TRBD2 aligns across 9 bases. V trimming: 1 base; J trimming: 6 bases; junction bases outside the gene matches: 8. The germline gives CDR1 LGHNA, CDR2 YNFKEQ. The CDR3 length is 16 residues. The CDR3 coding sequence is TGTGCCAGCAGCCAAGGTGGGCGGGGGGGAGTGGATACGCAGTATTTT. This gives the protein CASSQGGRGGVDTQYF.

This clonotype came up once. CDR3 sequence: CAISDRGQTPWTQYF. The CDR3 DNA is TGTGCCATCAGTGACAGGGGGCAGACCCCATGGACCCAGTACTTC. The chain employs TRBV10-3 and TRBJ2-5; 8 bases match TRBD1. This CDR3 comprises 15 residues. Germline V gene sequence: CDR1 ENHRY, CDR2 SYGVKD. With V trimmed by 3 bases and J by 7 bases, 10 bases remained unmatched.

The CDR3 DNA follows: TGCGCCAGCAGCTTGGGGAGCGGGCTAAGCACAGATACGCAGTATTTT. Residues: CASSLGSGLSTDTQYF. This chain uses TRBV5-1 with TRBJ2-3, with D perhaps matching TRBD2 (6 bases). Trimming left V 0 bases short and J 0 bases short, with 11 bases between. Per the germline V gene, CDR1 is SGHRS and CDR2 is YFSETQ. CDR3 length: 16 residues.

The J gene is TRBJ2-7, the V gene TRBV30; no firm D call. This CDR3 contains 13 residues. Deletions cut 2 bases from V and 2 bases from J, with 10 bases between. Germline V CDR1 and CDR2: GTSNPN, SVGIG (reference sequence). The CDR3 nucleotides read TGTGCCTGGAGTCTTGACGAGGCCTACGAGCAGTACTTC. Protein product: CAWSLDEAYEQYF.

This clonotype was found a few times. The genes are TRBV4-1 and TRBJ2-7, with unresolved D. The CDR3 has 13 amino acids. Germline V gives CDR1 MGHRA, CDR2 YSYEKL. Trimming left V 1 base short and J 7 bases short, with 11 bases between. The CDR3 DNA reads as TGCGCCAGCAGCCAAGTAGGCGTTTTTGAGCAGTACTTC. Amino acid sequence: CASSQVGVFEQYF.

V usage is TRBV28 and J usage is TRBJ1-1; 9 nucleotides line up with TRBD1. Trimming removed 6 bases from V and 10 bases from J; junction bases left unmatched: 3. The CDR3 totals 11 residues. CDR1 MDHEN and CDR2 SYDVKM come from the germline V gene. The CDR3 reads CASSRQGGAFF. The CDR3 DNA sequence: TGTGCCAGCAGCCGACAGGGGGGAGCTTTCTTT.

The rearrangement uses TRBV20-1 and TRBJ1-1; D is perhaps TRBD1 (5 bases). Germline V gene sequence: CDR1 DFQATT, CDR2 SNEGSKA (reference sequence). Trimming removed 0 bases from V and 7 bases from J, with 15 bases in between. This CDR3 has 14 amino acids. The DNA of the CDR3 is TGCAGTGCTAGAGATCAGAAGGAGAGGGGTGAAGCTTTCTTT. Residues: CSARDQKERGEAFF.

V and J are TRBV4-1 and TRBJ2-7; 8 bases match TRBD1. This CDR3 comprises 15 residues. Germline-derived CDR1 and CDR2 are MGHRA and YSYEKL. Trimming removed 4 bases from V and 4 bases from J; junction bases left unmatched: 9. The CDR3 nucleotides are TGCGCCAGCAGCCTTACGGCAGGGGGCTTATACGAGCAGTACTTC. It codes for CASSLTAGGLYEQYF.

The chain combines TRBV5-1 with TRBJ1-2, with D unresolved. V was trimmed by 2 bases and J by 3 bases, leaving 11 bases between them. The CDR3 runs to 14 residues. Germline V lookup: CDR1 SGHRS, CDR2 YFSETQ. The CDR3 DNA reads TGCGCCAGCAGCTTTGATAAGCCTCACTATGGCTACACCTTC. Translation gives CASSFDKPHYGYTF.

In this sample, this clonotype turned up many times. The gene calls are TRBV20-1 and TRBJ1-3; D unresolved. The V gene's germline CDR1 is DFQATT and CDR2 SNEGSKA (reference sequence). The V end lost 1 base, the J end lost 0 bases, and 7 bases lay between the germline ends. The CDR3 length is 14 residues. The CDR3 here is CSARGASSGNTIYF. CDR3 nucleotide sequence: TGCAGTGCTAGAGGGGCTAGCTCTGGAAACACCATATATTTT.